This T cell receptor beta chain was sequenced for a study of T-cell memory formation after mild COVID-19 (dated by TCRdb to 2020 to 2022). For the study in its entirety: TCR sequence clusters from the two donors were largely donor specific. The cohort was made up of two young adult volunteers, one female and one male, who were previously healthy. In two donors, T-cell clones that expanded and contracted after mild COVID-19 were followed by sequencing TCRalpha and TCRbeta repertoires longitudinally.

This clonotype was observed a handful of times. Its antigen has not been determined. No qualities accompany the bases; no much larger clone lies one base away. The V end gives up 9 bases and the J end 0 bases, leaving 4 bases in the junction not matched to a gene. Per the germline V gene, ENHRY is the CDR1 and SYGVKD is the CDR2. The CDR3 goes from the cysteine to the phenylalanine over 17 residues. Solely the CDR3 DNA is kept, with 51 bases framed from the first base. What the research found in general, with its limitations: Some responding clones were detected in pre-infection memory, which suggested that pre-existing cross-reactive memory T cells had joined the SARS-CoV-2 response. From day 15 to 85, contracting clones showed balanced CD4/CD8 phenotypes, whereas a second wave of clones that expanded from day 15 to 37 leaned towards CD4+. Only two mild cases were covered in the study, and larger cohorts including severe cases with pre-infection samples were considered necessary. SARS-CoV-2 specificity was not confirmed for the second-wave clones peaking on day 37. Contracting CD4+ clones were found mainly in CM and EM memory subsets, while CD8+ clones were enriched in EMRA.

PBMCs were isolated by Ficoll-Paque density gradient centrifugation. Data came from an Illumina NovaSeq 6000. Using 5'RACE with constant-segment primers, TCRalpha and TCRbeta cDNA libraries were constructed, with sample barcodes and unique molecular identifiers added in the process. Trizol reagent was used to extract RNA from every sample. Library amplification was performed in two PCR steps, and a second sample barcode and Illumina TruSeq adapters were introduced in the second step. Sequencing of libraries was performed on an Illumina NovaSeq with 2 x 150 bp paired-end reads. As for how the authors treated the data: The reads were demultiplexed and collapsed into UMI-guided consensus sequences using migec v1.2.7. Using mixcr v2.1.11, UMI consensuses were aligned to TRA and TRB V and J templates and then assembled into clonotypes. A clonotype was counted as expanded or contracted only when both edgeR and NoisET called the clonotype significant, with the noise models trained on biological replicates. For edgeR calls, the cutoffs were a false discovery rate-adjusted p below 0.01 and a log2 fold-change threshold of 1. PCA with hierarchical clustering of max-normalized trajectories of the 1000 most abundant clonotypes was used as exploratory dynamics analysis. Separately sequenced CD4+ and CD8+ repertoires were used to assign the CD4 or CD8 phenotype of responding clones. TCRdb reworked the public reads: Q25 trimming with fastp, MiXCR clone assembly, productive beta chains retained. Here each entry gathers all rows of one CDR3 protein and keeps the most common genes and DNA. TCRdb, not the authors, supplied the V and J calls. The sample table holds roughly 180,000 distinct CDR3 sequences, of which roughly 10% were seen once. 3.5% to 4% of the sample lies in the top ten.

Recombination connected TRBV10-3 to TRBJ2-2; 16 central nucleotides agree with TRBD2. Sequencing was performed on PBMCs or a T cell subset sorted from them (not recorded which). The sequence came from a man between 18 and 29 years old who had mild COVID-19 (a few samples of this study predate the infection). The sample titles of this study are shuffled in the database, so cell type and time point are left out; the donor was told from shared clones. The DNA is TGTGCCATACCGGGACTAGCGGGGGGGTCGAACACCGGGGAGCTGTTTTTT. This yields the protein CAIPGLAGGSNTGELFF.